This T cell receptor (beta chain) was sequenced in a study of T cells after yellow fever vaccination. General study findings and limits: The secondary T-cell response peaked on day 5, not day 15, but was weaker.

From germline, CDR1 is MNHEY and CDR2 SVGAGI. The CDR3 length is 14 residues. Trimming removed 2 bases from V and 12 bases from J; junction bases left unmatched: 10. To note about this clonotype: The antigen is undetermined.

Generation of TCR cDNA used 5'RACE template switching (which added a universal primer site and UMIs). TCRdb fed the 5' RACE reads into MiXCR, producing one record per CDR3 protein. The sample has just under 600,000 distinct CDR3 sequences, roughly 13% seen once. This clonotype was obtained from a man aged 25 to 40 who received the YFV17D yellow fever vaccine. Sequencing used PBMCs, obtained on the day of the yellow fever booster vaccination. The genes are TRBV6-5 and TRBJ2-1, with 7 nucleotides matching TRBD2. DNA for the CDR3: TGTGCCAGCAGTTACATTATGACTAGCTTGGCGCAGTTCTTC. It codes for CASSYIMTSLAQFF.